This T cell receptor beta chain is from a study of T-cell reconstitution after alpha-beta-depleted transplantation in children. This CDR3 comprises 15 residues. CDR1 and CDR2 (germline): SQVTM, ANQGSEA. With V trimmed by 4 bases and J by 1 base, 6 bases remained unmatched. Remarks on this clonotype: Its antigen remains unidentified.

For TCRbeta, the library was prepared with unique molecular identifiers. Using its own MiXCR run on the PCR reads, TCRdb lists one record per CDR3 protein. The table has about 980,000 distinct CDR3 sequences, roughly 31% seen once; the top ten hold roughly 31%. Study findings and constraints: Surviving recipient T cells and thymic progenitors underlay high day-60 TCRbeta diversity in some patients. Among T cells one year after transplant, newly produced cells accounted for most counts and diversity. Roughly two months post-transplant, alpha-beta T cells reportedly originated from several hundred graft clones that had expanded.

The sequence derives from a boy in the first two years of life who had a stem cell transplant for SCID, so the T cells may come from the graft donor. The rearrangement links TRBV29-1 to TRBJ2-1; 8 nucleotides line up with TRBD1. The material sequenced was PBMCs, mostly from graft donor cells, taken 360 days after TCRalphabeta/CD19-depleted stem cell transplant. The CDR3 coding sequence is TGCAGCGTTGCCCAACAGGGGGTTTCCTACAATGAGCAGTTCTTC. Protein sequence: CSVAQQGVSYNEQFF.